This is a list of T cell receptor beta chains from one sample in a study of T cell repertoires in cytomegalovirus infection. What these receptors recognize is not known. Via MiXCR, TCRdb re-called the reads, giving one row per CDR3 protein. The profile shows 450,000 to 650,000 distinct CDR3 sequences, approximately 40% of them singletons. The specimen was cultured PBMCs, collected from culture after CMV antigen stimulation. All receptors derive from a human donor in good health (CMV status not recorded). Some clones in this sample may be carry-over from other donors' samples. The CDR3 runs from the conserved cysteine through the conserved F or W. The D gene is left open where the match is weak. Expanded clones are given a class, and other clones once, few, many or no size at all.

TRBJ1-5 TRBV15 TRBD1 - CATSRGTGGNQPQHF TGTGCCACCAGCAGGGGAACAGGGGGCAATCAGCCCCAGCATTTT
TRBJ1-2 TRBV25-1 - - CASSETDYGYTF TGTGCCAGCAGTGAGACAGACTATGGCTACACCTTC
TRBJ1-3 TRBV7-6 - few CASSLGQSFSGNTIYF TGTGCCAGCAGCTTAGGACAGAGCTTCTCTGGAAACACCATATATTTT
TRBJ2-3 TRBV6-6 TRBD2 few CASGREGTQYF TGTGCCAGCGGAAGGGAGGGGACGCAGTATTTT
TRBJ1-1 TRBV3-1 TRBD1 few CASSQGDRFHTEAFF TGTGCCAGCAGCCAAGGGGACAGGTTCCACACTGAAGCTTTCTTT
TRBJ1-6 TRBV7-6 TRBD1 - CASSQGQSNSPLHF TGTGCCAGCAGCCAGGGACAGAGTAATTCACCCCTCCACTTT
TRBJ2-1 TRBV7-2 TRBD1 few CASSTQGQAYNEQFF TGTGCCAGCAGCACACAGGGGCAAGCGTACAATGAGCAGTTCTTC
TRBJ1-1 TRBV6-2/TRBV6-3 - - CASKPFWRRDLNTEAFF TGTGCCAGCAAACCCTTCTGGAGAAGGGACCTGAACACTGAAGCTTTCTTT
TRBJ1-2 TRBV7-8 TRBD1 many CASSTDRGGGYTF TGTGCCAGCAGCACCGACAGGGGAGGTGGCTACACCTTC
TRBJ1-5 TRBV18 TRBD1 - CASSPQGAGSNQPQHF TGTGCCAGCTCACCACAGGGGGCTGGAAGCAATCAGCCCCAGCATTTT
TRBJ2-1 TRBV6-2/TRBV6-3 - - CASSARWLRGHNEQFF TGTGCCAGCAGTGCCAGGTGGTTGCGGGGTCACAATGAGCAGTTCTTC
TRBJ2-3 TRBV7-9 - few CASSKDGGDTQYF TGTGCCAGCAGCAAGGACGGGGGAGATACGCAGTATTTT
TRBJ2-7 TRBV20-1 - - CSASIRVSYEQYF TGCAGTGCTAGTATCAGGGTCTCCTACGAGCAGTACTTC
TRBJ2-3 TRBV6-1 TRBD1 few CATTGGDARTTQYF TGTGCCACGACAGGGGGCGATGCTCGTACGACGCAGTATTTT
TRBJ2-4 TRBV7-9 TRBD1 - CASTLTGAPNIQYF TGTGCCAGCACCTTAACAGGGGCCCCAAACATTCAGTACTTC
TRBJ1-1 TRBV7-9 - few CASSLVAEHTEAFF TGTGCCAGCAGCTTAGTTGCGGAGCACACTGAAGCTTTCTTT
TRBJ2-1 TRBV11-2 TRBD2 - CASSLTRAGSSYNEQFF TGTGCCAGCAGCTTGACGAGAGCGGGATCCTCCTACAATGAGCAGTTCTTC
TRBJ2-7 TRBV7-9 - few CASSLGIGRGRYEQYF TGTGCCAGCAGCTTAGGTATTGGTAGGGGCCGCTACGAGCAGTACTTC
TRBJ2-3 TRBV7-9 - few CASSPGVYRDRHNTQYF TGTGCCAGCAGCCCAGGGGTATACAGGGATCGCCACAATACGCAGTATTTT
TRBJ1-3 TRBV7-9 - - CASSPRVRNTIYF TGTGCCAGCAGCCCACGAGTCCGCAACACCATATATTTT
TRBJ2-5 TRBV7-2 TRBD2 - CASSSSGSVTQYF TGTGCCAGCAGCTCTAGCGGGAGTGTGACCCAGTACTTC
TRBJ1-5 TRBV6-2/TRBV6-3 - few CASSYPFGHNQPQHF TGTGCCAGCAGTTACCCATTCGGACACAATCAGCCCCAGCATTTT
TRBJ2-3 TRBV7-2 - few CASSLGAIRDTQYF TGTGCCAGCAGCTTAGGGGCAATCCGAGATACGCAGTATTTT
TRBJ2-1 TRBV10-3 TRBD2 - CAISSTSGYNEQFF TGTGCCATCAGCTCGACTAGCGGATACAATGAGCAGTTCTTC
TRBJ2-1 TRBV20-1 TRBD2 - CSASDAVAGYNEQFF TGCAGTGCTAGTGACGCGGTAGCGGGGTACAATGAGCAGTTCTTC
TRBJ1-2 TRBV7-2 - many CASSPSGDYGYTF TGTGCCAGCAGCCCCTCCGGCGACTATGGCTACACCTTC
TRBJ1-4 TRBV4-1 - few CASSQGPGRYNEKLFF TGCGCCAGCAGCCAAGGCCCGGGACGGTATAATGAAAAACTGTTTTTT
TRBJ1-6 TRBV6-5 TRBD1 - CASRGTGRGSPLHF TGTGCCAGCAGGGGGACAGGTCGGGGTTCACCCCTCCACTTT
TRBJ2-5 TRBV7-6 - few CASSLSRLQETQYF TGTGCCAGCAGCTTATCTCGCTTACAAGAGACCCAGTACTTC
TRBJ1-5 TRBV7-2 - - CASSHTTGYGNQPQHF TGTGCCAGCAGCCACACCACAGGGTACGGCAATCAGCCCCAGCATTTT
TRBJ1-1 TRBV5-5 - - CASSSTWGPGTEAFF TGTGCCAGCAGCTCCACCTGGGGGCCCGGCACTGAAGCTTTCTTT
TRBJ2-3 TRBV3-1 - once CASSQAGTTDTQYF TGTGCCAGCAGCCAAGCTGGGACTACAGATACGCAGTATTTT
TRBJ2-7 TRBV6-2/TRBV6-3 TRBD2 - CASTTLRDYAYEQYF TGTGCCAGCACCACCCTCCGGGACTACGCCTACGAGCAGTACTTC
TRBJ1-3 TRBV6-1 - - CASSEVGYGGGITGNTIYF TGTGCCAGCAGTGAAGTCGGCTATGGCGGGGGTATAACTGGAAACACCATATATTTT
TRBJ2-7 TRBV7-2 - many CASSLVRGTYEQYF TGTGCCAGCAGCTTAGTGAGGGGTACCTACGAGCAGTACTTC
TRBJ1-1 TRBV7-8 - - CASSFLFRAGTHWNTEAFF TGTGCCAGCAGCTTTTTGTTCCGGGCAGGGACCCATTGGAACACTGAAGCTTTCTTT
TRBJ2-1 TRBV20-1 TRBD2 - CSAGLADNEQFF TGCAGTGCCGGACTAGCGGACAATGAGCAGTTCTTC
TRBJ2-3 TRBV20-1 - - CSALDRTADTQYF TGCAGTGCTCTCGACAGGACGGCAGATACGCAGTATTTT
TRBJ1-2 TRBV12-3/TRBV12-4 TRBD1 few CASSLTGTGTSF TGTGCCAGCAGTCTGACCGGGACAGGGACATCCTTC
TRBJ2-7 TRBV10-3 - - CAISDNRGWSSYEQYF TGTGCCATCAGTGACAATAGGGGGTGGAGCTCCTACGAGCAGTACTTC
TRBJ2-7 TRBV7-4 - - CASSTRARDNTYEQYF TGTGCCAGCAGCACCAGAGCCCGGGACAATACCTACGAGCAGTACTTC
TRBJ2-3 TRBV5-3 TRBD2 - CASSLPARGDGGDTQYF TGTGCCAGCAGCTTGCCAGCGCGGGGGGACGGGGGGGATACGCAGTATTTT
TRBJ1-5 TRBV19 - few CASSFSRKANQPQHF TGTGCCAGTAGTTTTAGCAGGAAGGCCAATCAGCCCCAGCATTTT
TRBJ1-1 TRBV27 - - CASSLHSQNTEAFF TGTGCCAGCAGTTTACATAGTCAGAACACTGAAGCTTTCTTT
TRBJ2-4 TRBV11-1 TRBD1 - CASSQLDRGRNIQYF TGTGCCAGCAGCCAACTGGACAGGGGACGGAACATTCAGTACTTC
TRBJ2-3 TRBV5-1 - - CASSLVVGATDTQYF TGCGCCAGCAGCTTGGTTGTGGGGGCCACAGATACGCAGTATTTT
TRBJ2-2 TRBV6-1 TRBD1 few CARGQANTGELFF TGTGCCAGGGGACAGGCGAACACCGGGGAGCTGTTTTTT
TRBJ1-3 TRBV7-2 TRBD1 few CASSPTSQGNTIYF TGTGCCAGCAGTCCAACTTCACAGGGGAACACCATATATTTT
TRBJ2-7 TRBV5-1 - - CASSLAAGNSYEQYF TGCGCCAGCAGCTTGGCGGCAGGGAATTCTTACGAGCAGTACTTC
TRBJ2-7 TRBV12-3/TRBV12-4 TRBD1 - CASSSGTGGNEQYF TGTGCCAGCAGTTCAGGGACAGGGGGAAACGAGCAGTACTTC
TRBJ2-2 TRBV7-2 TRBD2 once CASTGTSGGGTGELFF TGTGCCAGCACCGGGACTAGCGGGGGGGGCACCGGGGAGCTGTTTTTT
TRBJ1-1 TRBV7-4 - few CASSFQGPTEAFF TGTGCCAGCAGCTTTCAGGGGCCCACTGAAGCTTTCTTT